This T cell receptor beta chain is drawn from a study of blood T cells in healthy people across ages (dated by TCRdb to about 2015). For context, the study as a whole: Template switching captured roughly one uniquely barcoded TCR beta cDNA molecule per two T cells in model experiments. For two donors (one aged 18 to 30 and one aged 80 or older), the study analyzed two additional independent replicas of 1 million unique cDNA reads from the same blood draw. The study measured age-related changes in TCR beta repertoire diversity using deep sequencing normalized with unique cDNA molecular identifiers. Donors were grouped into four age groups: young (average 16 years), middle-aged (around 39), aged (around 60) and long-lived (approximately 75). Study-level results and caveats: A strong correlation was found between observed TCR beta diversity and the percentage of naive T cells measured by flow cytometry. As age increased, observed TCR beta diversity per million T cells dropped in a roughly linear way, and a significant reduction was already evident by age 40. Because profiling used bulk unsorted PBMCs, naive and antigen-experienced compartments could not be compared conclusively. Compared with the aged group, the long-lived group had more naive CD4+ T cells, fewer expanded clones and increased TCR diversity, suggesting age selection. Estimates of total diversity based on one million sequenced T cells were considered lower bounds and underestimates. Because donor CMV infection status was unknown, age-related changes in expanded clonotypes were potentially confounded.

Systemically healthy Caucasian individuals from Russia, 39 in total and aged about 6 to 95 years, were included as donors. About 10 milliliters of peripheral blood were drawn from each donor into EDTA-treated Vacutainer tubes. Ficoll-Paque density-gradient centrifugation was used to isolate PBMCs, with at least 6 million per sample. Trizol reagent was used to extract total RNA from PBMCs, with at least 6 micrograms per sample. Naive CD45RAhigh/CD27high T cell percentages were measured by flow cytometry on a PBMC aliquot from every donor. Libraries were constructed by 5' RACE. TCRdb records Illumina HiSeq 2500 as the sequencer. A second PCR of roughly 7 to 11 cycles was performed with a sample-barcoded 5' primer and a J-beta primer mix. A unique molecular identifier was introduced onto each TCR beta cDNA molecule by a template-switch 5' adaptor carrying 12 random nucleotides. At least 3 million CDR3-containing paired-end reads were obtained from each sample. All of the RNA was converted into first-strand cDNA using the Mint cDNA synthesis kit, with a TRBC-specific oligonucleotide serving as the primer. Following uracil-DNA glycosylase treatment, a first 18-cycle PCR with universal primers M1SS and BC2_uni_R was performed on all cDNA. As for the authors' bioinformatics: Each sample was normalized by randomly selecting 1 million high-quality reads, each carrying a distinct molecular identifier. Instead of being binned into consensus sequences, reads with shared molecular identifiers were discarded. CDR3 identification, clonotype clustering and error correction used MiTCR with a Q25 quality threshold and the strictest error-elimination algorithm. A nonparametric unseen species model using Euler transformation provided a lower-bound estimate of total TCR beta diversity. TCRdb took the public reads, trimmed them with fastp at Q25, ran MiXCR for clone calling and kept in-frame beta chains. For every CDR3 protein sequence, its rows merge into one entry that carries the most common genes and DNA. Here the V and J calls rest on TCRdb's processing, not on the authors' analysis. A total of about 780,000 distinct CDR3 sequences appear in this sample, roughly 26% of them only once. The ten largest clones represent 2.5% to 3.5% of the sample.

This clonotype was seen a few times. The target of this receptor is not known. Base qualities are not recorded, but no much larger clone differs from it by a single base. This sample also appeared in a second study, on T cells of mothers and their children. That second report states: Nine systemically healthy Caucasian individuals served as donors, namely three mothers together with their six children. cDNA synthesis consumed the entire amount of extracted RNA, loaded at approximately 1.6 ug RNA in each 15 ul reaction. In the second PCR, sample barcodes and 2-4 random nucleotides were introduced via the M1S primer. Over 9.5 million TCR beta CDR3 reads were obtained for each mother, and 2.5 million to 3 million reads were obtained for each child. TCR recombination output is similarly shaped by thymic selection in related and unrelated pairs, with a minor effect exerted by inherited differences. Normalized repertoire overlap was always found to be slightly, but never significantly, higher in related mother-child pairs than in unrelated mother-child pairs. Persistent microchimeric T cell clones were not detected, at a sensitivity of 95 to 100 clones per million clonotypes. To look for features that set related mother-child pairs apart from unrelated individuals, the researchers ran deep NGS to compare the TCR beta repertoires of mothers and children. Mothers averaged approximately 40 +/- 4 years of age and children averaged about 10 +/- 4 years. Libraries were sequenced on Illumina HiSeq 2000 with 100+100 nt paired-end reads after adapter ligation with NEBNext reagents. To prevent cross-contamination, the mother and child libraries were prepared a month apart and were sequenced in separate runs. Each donor had between about 450,000 and 2,100,000 distinct TCR beta clonotypes identified. Naive TCR beta clonotypes were estimated from low-frequency clonotypes matched to each donor's FACS-determined naive share, without sorting.

Sequenced: blood. This TCR was sampled from a boy younger than 18 in good health.

The sequenced DNA is TGCGCCAGCAGCTCTAACGAGGGGAGGGGCACTGAAGCTTTCTTT. This codes for CASSSNEGRGTEAFF. The chain couples TRBV5-1 to TRBJ1-1; a weak D assignment points to TRBD1 (5 bases agree). Reading the germline V gene gives CDR1 SGHRS and CDR2 YFSETQ. Including the terminal cysteine and phenylalanine, the CDR3 comprises 15 residues. The DNA shown is the 45-base CDR3, in frame from base 1. V and J lose 3 bases and 4 bases, and a span of 16 bases separates them.